A single T cell receptor (beta chain) is shown here with its context. The CDR3 runs to 19 residues. In germline, CDR1 is MNHNY, CDR2 SVGAGI (reference sequence). V lost 5 bases, J lost 2 bases, and 25 bases lay in between. Original processing notes: Reference gene primer amplification gave nucleated cell count estimates. Sequenced by immunoSEQ multiplex PCR; TCRdb stores in-frame clones only, minus some. The DNA gave D and trimming, while V, J and clone size come from that table. The table includes some 24,000 clones, roughly nine tenths detected once. The record originates from a study of blood T cell repertoires in COVID-19.

This clonotype was obtained from a man in his 70s with acute or convalescent COVID-19. The sequenced material came from peripheral blood. The chain carries TRBV6-6 and TRBJ2-1; D possibly corresponds to TRBD2 (6 bases). CDR3 DNA: TGTGCCAGCAGTCGCGGGACTCCCCAATCGATAGCCCCCTACAATGAGCAGTTCTTC. Translated: CASSRGTPQSIAPYNEQFF.